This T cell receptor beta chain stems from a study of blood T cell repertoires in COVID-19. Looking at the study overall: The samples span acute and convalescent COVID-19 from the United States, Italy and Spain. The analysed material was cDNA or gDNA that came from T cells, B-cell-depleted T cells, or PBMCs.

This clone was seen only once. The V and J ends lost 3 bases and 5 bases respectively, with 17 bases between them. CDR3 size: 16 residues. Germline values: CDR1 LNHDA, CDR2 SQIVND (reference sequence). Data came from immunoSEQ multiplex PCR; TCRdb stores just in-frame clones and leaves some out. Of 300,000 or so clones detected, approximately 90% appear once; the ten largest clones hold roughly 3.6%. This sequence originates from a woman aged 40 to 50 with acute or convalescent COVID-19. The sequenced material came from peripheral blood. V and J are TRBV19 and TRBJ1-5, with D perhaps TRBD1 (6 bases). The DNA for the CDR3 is TGTGCCAGTAGTATCCCCAGACAGGTCTGGGATCAGCCCCAGCATTTT. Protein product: CASSIPRQVWDQPQHF.